This T cell receptor (beta chain) was observed in a study of metastatic and nonmetastatic thyroid tumors. Study context: The study looked at repertoires side by side in blood and in tumor or nodule tissue from malignant and benign thyroid patients.

This clone counts as medium-sized. Its antigen remains unidentified. All patients were treatment-naive before thyroid surgery. Notes on the study in general: For both blood and tumor, malignant thyroid tumors reportedly showed significantly higher TCR beta diversity than benign nodules did.

The germline CDR1 and CDR2 sequences are SEHNR and FQNEAQ (reference sequence). The V gene lost 5 bases and the J gene lost 5 bases, with 15 bases spanning the gap. The CDR3 runs 14 residues. Study processing details: For papillary thyroid cancer, a distant-metastasis classifier was constructed from CDR3 differences observed across clinicopathological groups. TCRdb reprocessed the PCR reads via MiXCR. TCRdb, rather than the study authors, made the V and J calls. This sample has roughly 18,000 clones, with 25% to 30% found just once. The chain has TRBV7-9 and TRBJ2-5; D might be TRBD2 (5 bases). The clonotype comes from a female donor with papillary thyroid cancer or a benign thyroid nodule (not recorded which). Some clones in this sample may be carry-over from other donors' samples. Sequenced input: tumor tissue. The CDR3 region has the DNA TGTGCCAGCAGCCCAAGTCCGGGGTCCGAGACCCAGTACTTC. It codes for CASSPSPGSETQYF.